One and the same sample provided the 31 T cell receptor beta chains below, sequenced in a study of OX40 agonist ivuxolimab in advanced cancers. The repertoire was sequenced with immunoSEQ multiplex PCR; TCRdb's copy has only in-frame clones and lacks some. The data show 55,000 to 80,000 clones, around 81% seen once. Specimen: CD4+ or CD8+ T cells sorted from blood, collected in a trial of the OX40 agonist ivuxolimab. All receptors come from an adult with an advanced solid tumor such as melanoma, head and neck, liver or kidney cancer.

The chain couples TRBV10-1 to TRBJ2-6; D ambiguous. Trimming shortened V by 5 bases and J by 2 bases, and 4 bases separated the two germline ends. Germline lookup yields CDR1 WNHNN and CDR2 SYGVQD (reference sequence). The CDR3 is 13 amino acids. CDR3 nucleotide sequence: TGCGCCAGCAGTCTCCCTGGGGCCAACGTCCTGACTTTC. It specifies CASSLPGANVLTF.

The CDR3 DNA is TGTGCCAGCAGCTTGGAAGCCGGGGCCGGGGAGCTGTTTTTT. Translating gives CASSLEAGAGELFF. The V call is TRBV5-4, the J call TRBJ2-2; tentative D call: TRBD2 (5 bases). The CDR3 totals 14 residues. The germline V gene encodes CDR1 SGHNT and CDR2 YYREEE (reference sequence). Trimming took off 0 bases at V and 6 bases at J, with 9 bases between the two ends.

The J gene is TRBJ1-1, the V gene TRBV7-3, with a tentative D call TRBD1 (5 bases). The length of the CDR3 is 15 residues. Trimming removed 5 bases at V and 4 bases at J, with 17 bases between. Germline V gene lookup returns CDR1 SGHTA and CDR2 FQGTGA. CDR3 protein: CASSQGQGRGTEAFF. The CDR3 DNA sequence: TGTGCCAGCAGCCAAGGGCAGGGTAGGGGCACTGAAGCTTTCTTT.

The chain joins TRBV4-3 to TRBJ1-4; 7 bases are a match to TRBD1. The junction had 8 bases not matched to a gene; V was cut back by 1 base and J by 0 bases. CDR1 is LGHNA and CDR2 is YSLEER in the germline V gene. The CDR3 has 18 amino acids. The CDR3 DNA reads as TGCGCCAGCAGCCAAGTATTGCAGGGGGTACCAACTAATGAAAAACTGTTTTTT. Its translation: CASSQVLQGVPTNEKLFF.

The V gene is TRBV30, the J gene TRBJ1-5; no definite D call. The V gene lost 4 bases and the J gene lost 0 bases, with 7 bases spanning the gap. The CDR3 runs to 13 residues. In germline, CDR1 is GTSNPN, CDR2 SVGIG (reference sequence). The CDR3 protein is CAWNKDSNQPQHF. The CDR3 DNA is TGTGCCTGGAATAAGGATAGCAATCAGCCCCAGCATTTT.

The rearrangement joins TRBV30 to TRBJ2-1, with 7 bases that match TRBD2. The CDR3 covers 13 residues. Germline V gene sequence: CDR1 GTSNPN, CDR2 SVGIG (reference sequence). The J segment lost 10 bases and the V segment lost 3 bases, leaving 9 bases of the junction unmatched. The CDR3 sequence is CAWSAVVGGEQFF. CDR3 DNA: TGTGCCTGGAGCGCCGTGGTGGGGGGGGAGCAGTTCTTC.

The chain combines TRBV29-1 with TRBJ2-5; possible D gene TRBD2, 7 bases. Between the trimmed V and J ends, which lost 4 bases and 7 bases, there was a span of 19 bases. This CDR3 spans 14 amino acids. Germline CDR1 reads SQVTM; CDR2 reads ANQGSEA. CDR3 DNA sequence: TGCAGCGTTGCAGTATCGGGGGGCGTTGGGACCCAGTACTTC. It translates to CSVAVSGGVGTQYF.

The V and J genes are TRBV7-6 and TRBJ1-6, with 7 bases aligning to TRBD1. The CDR3 runs to 15 residues. Germline CDR1 and CDR2: SGHVS and FNYEAQ. With 0 bases clipped from V and 5 bases from J, the junction kept 1 base outside the gene matches. The CDR3 region has the DNA TGTGCCAGCAGCTTAGCACAGGGGAATAATTCACCCCTCCACTTT. Translated, it gives CASSLAQGNNSPLHF.

The chain uses TRBV6-1 and TRBJ2-7, with D perhaps matching TRBD1 or TRBD2 (6 bases each). The germline CDR1 and CDR2 sequences are MNHNS and SASEGT. V lost 4 bases to trimming and J lost 5 bases, with 18 bases between them. The CDR3 is 15 amino acids. The CDR3 nucleotides read TGTGCCAGCAGTGCATCCAGCTCGGGGGCCCACGAGCAGTACTTC. It translates to CASSASSSGAHEQYF.

This chain joins TRBV5-1 and TRBJ1-1; D possibly corresponds to TRBD1 (5 bases). Trimming stripped 4 bases from V and 1 base from J, with 11 bases between. The CDR3 consists of 14 residues. Germline-derived CDR1 and CDR2 are SGHRS and YFSETQ. The CDR3 DNA sequence: TGCGCCAGCAGCGGTCAGGGTGCGAACACTGAAGCTTTCTTT. This encodes CASSGQGANTEAFF.

The CDR3 loop reads CASTTGFNTEAFF. The DNA for the CDR3 is TGCGCCAGCACTACAGGGTTCAACACTGAAGCTTTCTTT. V is TRBV5-1 and J is TRBJ1-1, with a possible D match to TRBD1 (6 bases). Germline CDR1 and CDR2: SGHRS and YFSETQ. This CDR3 spans 13 amino acids. V lost 6 bases and J 2 bases, leaving 11 bases between the germline ends.

This clone was seen just once. The rearrangement joins TRBV7-6 to TRBJ1-5; no reliable D call. Per the germline V gene, CDR1 is SGHVS and CDR2 is FNYEAQ. Trimming stripped 2 bases from V and 6 bases from J, with 8 bases between. The CDR3 runs 13 residues. In DNA form, the CDR3 reads TGTGCCAGCAGCTTAATTGCGGGTCAGCCCCAGCATTTT. This encodes CASSLIAGQPQHF. Full variable domain (remainder filled in from reference TRBV7-6 and TRBJ1-5): GAGVSQSPRYKVTKRGQDVALRCDPISGHVSLYWYRQALGQGPEFLTYFNYEAQQDKSGLPNDRFSAERPEGSISTLTIQRTEQRDSAMYRCASSLIAGQPQHFGDGTRLSIL.

This chain joins TRBV18 and TRBJ2-2, with TRBD2 matching 12 bases. Trimming removed 3 bases from V and 1 base from J; junction bases left unmatched: 3. This CDR3 is 17 amino acids long. From germline, CDR1 is KGHSH and CDR2 LQKENI. The DNA for the CDR3 is TGTGCCAGCTCACCCTCGACTAGCGGGGGGAACACCGGGGAGCTGTTTTTT. Residues: CASSPSTSGGNTGELFF.

The J gene is TRBJ1-4, the V gene TRBV6-6; TRBD1 might be the D (5 bases). The V end lost 0 bases, the J end lost 4 bases, and 9 bases lay between the germline ends. The CDR3 covers 15 residues. The germline CDR1 and CDR2 sequences are MNHNY and SVGAGI (reference sequence). The CDR3 bases are TGTGCCAGCAGTTACTCAGGGCAGGGTAATGAAAAACTGTTTTTT. Encoded protein: CASSYSGQGNEKLFF.

The genes are TRBV19 and TRBJ1-1, with unresolved D. Per germline, CDR1 LNHDA and CDR2 SQIVND (reference sequence). The CDR3 runs 13 residues. V shed 3 bases and J shed 3 bases, with 8 bases lying between them. CDR3 loop: CASSIGLYTEAFF. DNA of the CDR3: TGTGCCAGTAGTATTGGGCTTTACACTGAAGCTTTCTTT.

There are a few counts of this clone. This rearrangement joins TRBV12-5 to TRBJ2-7; 10 bases line up with TRBD1. CDR1 is LGHNT and CDR2 is FRNRAP in the germline V gene. V lost 6 bases to trimming and J lost 3 bases; unmatched junction nucleotides: 11. The CDR3 has 16 residues. The CDR3 sequence: CASGRGKTGGSYEQYF. As DNA, the CDR3 is TGTGCTAGTGGCCGTGGAAAGACAGGGGGCAGCTACGAGCAGTACTTC.

The rearrangement uses TRBV9 and TRBJ1-1; 7 positions match TRBD1. The CDR3 is made up of 14 amino acids. The V gene end was trimmed by 2 bases and the J gene end by 1 base; junction bases not matched to a gene: 2. CDR1 and CDR2 (germline): SGDLS, YYNGEE. CDR3 nucleotides: TGTGCCAGCAGCGTCCAGGGGGGGAACACTGAAGCTTTCTTT. Encoded protein: CASSVQGGNTEAFF.

This clone is a singleton in its sample. The rearrangement joins TRBV2 to TRBJ2-7, with D perhaps being TRBD1 or TRBD2 (5 bases each). V shed 4 bases and J shed 7 bases, with 20 bases lying between them. Germline V lookup: CDR1 SNHLY, CDR2 FYNNEI. The length of the CDR3 is 15 residues. The CDR3 reads CASSVMVGEMGEQYF. CDR3 sequence (DNA): TGTGCCAGCAGTGTAATGGTGGGGGAGATGGGAGAGCAGTACTTC.

This clone was counted once. The chain links TRBV19 to TRBJ2-1; D gene uncertain. Germline lookup yields CDR1 LNHDA and CDR2 SQIVND (reference sequence). Trimming took off 1 base at V and 4 bases at J, with 8 bases between the two ends. This CDR3 contains 14 residues. Here the CDR3 reads CASSIGALYNEQFF. As DNA, the CDR3 is TGTGCCAGTAGTATAGGGGCACTATACAATGAGCAGTTCTTC.

The V call is TRBV7-9, the J call TRBJ2-1; TRBD2 matches 11 bases. Losses at the gene ends were 11 bases for V and 8 bases for J; bases not matched to a gene: 8. The germline gives CDR1 SEHNR, CDR2 FQNEAQ (reference sequence). The CDR3 has 13 residues. The CDR3 protein is CAFIAGGPYEQFF. For the CDR3, the DNA is TGTGCCTTTATAGCGGGGGGGCCCTATGAGCAGTTCTTC.

The rearrangement uses TRBV5-6 and TRBJ1-4; 8 bases are shared with TRBD1. With V trimmed by 4 bases and J by 7 bases, 6 bases remained unmatched. The CDR3 has 14 residues. CDR1 SGHDT and CDR2 YYEEEE come from the germline V gene. The CDR3 DNA reads TGTGCCAGCAGCCAAGACAGGGGCATTGAAAAACTGTTTTTT. It specifies CASSQDRGIEKLFF.

A few counts support this clone. The rearrangement joins TRBV7-6 to TRBJ2-7; D might be TRBD2 (5 bases). CDR3 size: 19 residues. With 0 bases removed from V and 1 base from J, the gap between germline ends came to 22 bases. In germline, CDR1 is SGHVS, CDR2 FNYEAQ. The DNA of the CDR3 is TGTGCCAGCAGCTTAGCGGTTCCCGCGGGCCTTTCTGCGTCCTACGAGCAGTACTTC. Amino acids: CASSLAVPAGLSASYEQYF.

The chain combines TRBV30 with TRBJ2-7; no clear D. CDR3 length: 14 amino acids. Germline values: CDR1 GTSNPN, CDR2 SVGIG (reference sequence). With 5 bases removed from V and 2 bases from J, the gap between germline ends came to 16 bases. The CDR3 loop is CAWSIGPVTYEQYF. CDR3 in DNA: TGTGCCTGGTCGATAGGCCCTGTGACCTACGAGCAGTACTTC.

The genes are TRBV5-1 and TRBJ2-7, with D unresolved. Germline-derived CDR1 and CDR2 are SGHRS and YFSETQ. The CDR3 consists of 14 residues. The V gene lost 4 bases and the J gene lost 0 bases, with 11 bases spanning the gap. CDR3 DNA: TGCGCCAGCAGCCCTGCCATACCCTCCTACGAGCAGTACTTC. It yields the protein CASSPAIPSYEQYF.

The gene calls are TRBV29-1 and TRBJ1-1, with D perhaps matching TRBD1 (6 bases). The CDR3 totals 11 residues. The V end lost 4 bases, the J end lost 9 bases, and 12 bases lay between the germline ends. The germline CDR1 and CDR2 sequences are SQVTM and ANQGSEA. CDR3 in amino acids: CSVVTQGQAFF. CDR3 nucleotides: TGCAGCGTTGTAACACAGGGCCAAGCTTTCTTT.

This sequence joins TRBV6-1 and TRBJ1-1; maybe TRBD1 (6 bases). This CDR3 spans 14 amino acids. V lost 3 bases and J 1 base, leaving 9 bases between the germline ends. The V gene's germline CDR1 is MNHNS and CDR2 SASEGT. The CDR3 here is CASSDLRGNTEAFF. In nucleotides, the CDR3 is TGTGCCAGCAGTGATCTCAGGGGGAACACTGAAGCTTTCTTT.

The chain has TRBV27 and TRBJ2-1; possible D gene TRBD2, 5 bases. The germline gives CDR1 MNHEY, CDR2 SMNVEV (reference sequence). Trimming pared 8 bases from V and 4 bases from J, leaving 12 bases between. The CDR3 length is 13 residues. Here the CDR3 DNA reads TGTGCCAGCCAACTGCCGGGGTACAATGAGCAGTTCTTC. Protein sequence: CASQLPGYNEQFF.

This clone showed up just once. The V and J genes are TRBV5-1 and TRBJ1-1; 10 positions agree with TRBD1. The germline V gene encodes CDR1 SGHRS and CDR2 YFSETQ. Trimming cost V 3 bases and J 4 bases; bases outside gene matches: 6. The CDR3 has 15 amino acids. The CDR3 loop is CASSSRDRGGTEAFF. DNA of the CDR3: TGCGCCAGCAGCTCCCGGGACAGGGGTGGCACTGAAGCTTTCTTT.

Notes on this clone: This specimen includes other DNA sequences encoding the same CDR3. The chain uses TRBV7-2 and TRBJ1-1; the D is unclear. Per germline, CDR1 SGHTA and CDR2 FQGNSA. The V end lost 1 base, the J end lost 5 bases, and 2 bases lay between the germline ends. The CDR3 covers 11 residues. The CDR3 here is CASSLGTEAFF. In nucleotides, the CDR3 is TGTGCCAGCAGCTTAGGAACTGAAGCTTTCTTT.

J is TRBJ2-3 and V is TRBV4-3, with D possibly being TRBD2 (5 bases). There are 14 residues in the CDR3. Germline V gives CDR1 LGHNA, CDR2 YSLEER. V was cut by 4 bases and J by 8 bases, with 16 bases left in between. The CDR3 coding sequence is TGCGCCAGCAGCCCCGGACTGCCGGGTGCTACGCAGTATTTT. Translation gives CASSPGLPGATQYF.

This clone was counted only a few times. This chain uses TRBV30 with TRBJ2-7; no clear D. CDR3 length equals 13 residues. V was trimmed by 0 bases and J by 2 bases, leaving 8 bases between them. Germline loops: CDR1 GTSNPN, CDR2 SVGIG (reference sequence). CDR3 sequence: CAWSVGRAYEQYF. CDR3 nucleotide sequence: TGTGCCTGGAGTGTGGGCAGAGCCTACGAGCAGTACTTC. Supplemented by reference TRBV30 and TRBJ2-7, the full variable domain reads SQTIHQWPATLVQPVGSPLSLECTVEGTSNPNLYWYRQAAGRGLQLLFYSVGIGQISSEVPQNLSASRPQDRQFILSSKKLLLSDSGFYLCAWSVGRAYEQYFGPGTRLTVT.